The 17 T cell receptor beta chains below all came from one sample that was sequenced in a study of cytomegalovirus exposure and HLA in healthy donors. The primer mix had 60 Vbeta and 13 Jbeta primers. Generated by immunoSEQ multiplex PCR, the TCRdb table keeps only in-frame clones and is missing some. The sample gives approximately 200,000 clones, 60% to 80% of which show up once; approximately 3.1% is in the top ten. The sample consisted of PBMCs. The source of these receptors is a woman aged 30 to 39 in good health and CMV-seropositive.

The J gene is TRBJ2-1, the V gene TRBV7-9, with D unresolved. Trimming removed 6 bases from V and 4 bases from J, with 7 bases in between. The germline V gene encodes CDR1 SEHNR and CDR2 FQNEAQ (reference sequence). The CDR3 runs to 12 residues. For the CDR3, the DNA is TGTGCCAGCAGGCCCCTATACAATGAGCAGTTCTTC. This codes for CASRPLYNEQFF.

About this clone itself: The junction departs from germline at one end; a sequencing error may be responsible. This chain links TRBV27 with TRBJ2-1, with 8 bases matching TRBD2. The germline V gene has CDR1 MNHEY and CDR2 SMNVEV (reference sequence). The CDR3 runs 14 residues. Here the CDR3 reads CASSLSRTSNGQFF. Written as DNA, the CDR3 is TGTGCCAGCAGTTTAAGTCGGACTAGCAATGGGCAGTTCTTC.

The J gene is TRBJ2-2, the V gene TRBV18, with 7 positions matching TRBD2. Germline V gene data show CDR1 as KGHSH and CDR2 as LQKENI. V shed 2 bases, J shed 4 bases, and the junction held 4 bases outside the gene matches. The CDR3 is 15 amino acids. The CDR3: CASSPTGGSTGELFF. The CDR3 bases are TGTGCCAGCTCACCAACGGGAGGAAGCACCGGGGAGCTGTTTTTT.

This sequence joins TRBV27 and TRBJ1-3; D perhaps matches TRBD1 (5 bases). There are 14 residues in the CDR3. Between the trimmed V and J ends, which lost 1 base and 4 bases, there was a span of 8 bases. Germline values: CDR1 MNHEY, CDR2 SMNVEV (reference sequence). CDR3 in DNA: TGTGCCAGCAGTTTATTAGGGGCCGGAAACACCATATATTTT. The encoded protein is CASSLLGAGNTIYF.

The rearrangement links TRBV7-8 to TRBJ1-1, with TRBD1 matching 9 bases. The CDR3 loop spans 15 amino acids. From germline, CDR1 is SGHVS and CDR2 FQNEAQ. After removal of 4 bases from V and 1 base from J, the junction contained 4 bases not matched to a gene. CDR3 coding DNA: TGTGCCAGCAGCTCTTGGGGACAGGGGAACACTGAAGCTTTCTTT. Translated, it gives CASSSWGQGNTEAFF.

This rearrangement joins TRBV27 to TRBJ1-1, with TRBD1 as a possible D gene (6 bases). The CDR3 runs to 16 residues. Trimming took 6 bases from V and 0 from J, leaving 17 bases between them. Germline V gene data show CDR1 as MNHEY and CDR2 as SMNVEV (reference sequence). The CDR3 is CASSFRVGQLNTEAFF. The DNA for the CDR3 is TGTGCCAGCAGCTTTAGAGTCGGACAGCTGAACACTGAAGCTTTCTTT.

J is TRBJ2-7 and V is TRBV7-8; TRBD2 is a possible D gene (6 bases). From germline, CDR1 is SGHVS and CDR2 FQNEAQ. The CDR3 runs 14 residues. Trimming took off 2 bases at V and 3 bases at J, with 11 bases between the two ends. This CDR3 reads CASSLKGSGYEQYF. CDR3 in DNA: TGTGCCAGCAGCTTAAAGGGTAGCGGCTACGAGCAGTACTTC.

The chain is built from TRBV13 and TRBJ2-7, with TRBD1 matching over 9 bases. This CDR3 is built from 15 residues. J gave up 2 bases and V 1 base, and 3 bases lay outside the gene matches. Germline assignment: CDR1 PRHDT and CDR2 FYEKMQ (reference sequence). The CDR3: CASSLEGQGTYEQYF. The CDR3 DNA reads TGTGCCAGCAGCTTAGAGGGACAGGGTACCTACGAGCAGTACTTC.

V and J are TRBV5-1 and TRBJ2-1, with D possibly TRBD1 on 5 matching bases. The V end was cut by 0 bases, the J end by 8 bases, with 9 bases between. This CDR3 comprises 13 residues. The germline CDR1 and CDR2 sequences are SGHRS and YFSETQ. The CDR3 is CASSLGQGDEQFF. Written as DNA, the CDR3 is TGCGCCAGCAGCTTGGGGCAGGGCGATGAGCAGTTCTTC.

The chain joins TRBV27 to TRBJ2-7; D might be TRBD1 (6 bases). Trimming cost V 6 bases and J 4 bases, with 22 bases left between them. CDR3 length: 16 residues. Germline assignment: CDR1 MNHEY and CDR2 SMNVEV (reference sequence). The CDR3 DNA sequence: TGTGCCAGCAGCGACAACTTACCGGGACACCGTTACGAGCAGTACTTC. Translation gives CASSDNLPGHRYEQYF.

The V gene is TRBV19, the J gene TRBJ1-1; tentatively, D is TRBD1 (5 bases). Looked up from germline, CDR1 is LNHDA and CDR2 is SQIVND (reference sequence). The CDR3 spans 15 residues. V gave up 3 bases and J gave up 4 bases, with 15 bases separating them. The CDR3, as DNA: TGTGCCAGTAGTATCCAGGGTGAAATTGCCACTGAAGCTTTCTTT. It specifies CASSIQGEIATEAFF. The full variable domain, with the rest looked up from reference TRBV19 and TRBJ1-1, is DGGITQSPKYLFRKEGQNVTLSCEQNLNHDAMYWYRQDPGQGLRLIYYSQIVNDFQKGDIAEGYSVSREKKESFPLTVTSAQKNPTAFYLCASSIQGEIATEAFFGQGTRLTVV.

The chain joins TRBV27 to TRBJ1-5, with D maybe TRBD1 (6 bases). The V gene's germline CDR1 is MNHEY and CDR2 SMNVEV (reference sequence). V lost 5 bases and J 0 bases, leaving 11 bases between the germline ends. The CDR3 is 15 amino acids. The CDR3 DNA sequence: TGTGCCAGCAGTCCAGGGGACTATAGCAATCAGCCCCAGCATTTT. Residues: CASSPGDYSNQPQHF.

The chain has TRBV6-1 and TRBJ2-7; D uncertain. The CDR3 extends over 13 amino acids. The V and J ends lost 2 bases and 2 bases respectively, with 7 bases between them. The V gene's germline CDR1 is MNHNS and CDR2 SASEGT. The CDR3 nucleotides are TGTGCCAGCAGTGAACAGTTAACCTACGAGCAGTACTTC. This translates into CASSEQLTYEQYF.

This clone was detected only once. The chain carries TRBV28 and TRBJ1-4; D is undetermined. Germline lookup yields CDR1 MDHEN and CDR2 SYDVKM. Trimming left V 6 bases short and J 6 bases short, with 14 bases between. The CDR3 has 14 amino acids. CDR3 bases: TGTGCCAGCAGCCGAGCGGGCTCTGATGAAAAACTGTTTTTT. Amino acid sequence: CASSRAGSDEKLFF. Using reference TRBV28 and TRBJ1-4 for the parts outside the CDR3, the full variable domain is DVKVTQSSRYLVKRTGEKVFLECVQDMDHENMFWYRQDPGLGLRLIYFSYDVKMKEKGDIPEGYSVSREKKERFSLILESASTNQTSMYLCASSRAGSDEKLFFGSGTQLSVL.

This clone occurred once. J is TRBJ2-7 and V is TRBV4-1; D is possibly TRBD1 (6 bases). The CDR3 is made up of 14 amino acids. V lost 3 bases, J lost 4 bases, and 13 bases lay in between. Germline V gene data show CDR1 as MGHRA and CDR2 as YSYEKL. CDR3 DNA: TGCGCCAGCAGCCAGGAACAACAGGGATACGAGCAGTACTTC. It encodes CASSQEQQGYEQYF.

The chain combines TRBV6-1 with TRBJ1-5; 10 bases map to TRBD1. V dropped 8 bases and J dropped 5; count of bases not matched to a gene: 9. The length of the CDR3 is 15 residues. Germline lookup yields CDR1 MNHNS and CDR2 SASEGT. CDR3 nucleotide sequence: TGTGCCAGCCAGTCCGGGACAGGGGTCTATCAGCCCCAGCATTTT. Amino acids: CASQSGTGVYQPQHF.

The rearrangement joins TRBV5-6 to TRBJ2-7, with TRBD1 matching over 7 bases. This CDR3 is built from 15 residues. Looked up from germline, CDR1 is SGHDT and CDR2 is YYEEEE. The ends lost 4 bases at V and 0 bases at J; junction bases unmatched: 7. CDR3 loop: CASSRGQASSYEQYF. CDR3 DNA: TGTGCCAGCAGCCGAGGACAGGCGAGCTCCTACGAGCAGTACTTC.